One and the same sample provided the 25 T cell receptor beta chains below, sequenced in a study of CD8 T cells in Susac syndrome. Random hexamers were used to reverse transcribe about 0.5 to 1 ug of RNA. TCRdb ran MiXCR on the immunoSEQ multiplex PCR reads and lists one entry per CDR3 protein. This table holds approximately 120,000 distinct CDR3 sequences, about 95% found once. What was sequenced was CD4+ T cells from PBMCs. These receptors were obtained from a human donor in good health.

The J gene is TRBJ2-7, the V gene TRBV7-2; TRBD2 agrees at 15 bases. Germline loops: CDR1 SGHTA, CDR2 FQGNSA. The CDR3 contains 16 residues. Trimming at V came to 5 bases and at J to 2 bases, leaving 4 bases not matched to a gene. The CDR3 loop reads CASSVRTSGRAYEQYF. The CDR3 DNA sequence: TGTGCCAGCAGCGTCCGGACTAGCGGGAGGGCCTACGAGCAGTACTTC. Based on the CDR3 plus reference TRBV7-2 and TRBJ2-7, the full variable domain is GAGVSQSPSNKVTEKGKDVELRCDPISGHTALYWYRQSLGQGLEFLIYFQGNSAPDKSGLPSDRFSAERTGGSVSTLTIQRTQQEDSAVYLCASSVRTSGRAYEQYFGPGTRLTVT.

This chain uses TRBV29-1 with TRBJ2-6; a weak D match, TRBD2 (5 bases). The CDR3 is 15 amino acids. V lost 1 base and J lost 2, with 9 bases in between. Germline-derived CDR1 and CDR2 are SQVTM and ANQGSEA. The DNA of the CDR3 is TGCAGCGTTGAAGCTCGGGAAACTGGGGCCAACGTCCTGACTTTC. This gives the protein CSVEARETGANVLTF. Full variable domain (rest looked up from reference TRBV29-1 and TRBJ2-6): SAVISQKPSRDICQRGTSLTIQCQVDSQVTMMFWYRQQPGQSLTLIATANQGSEATYESGFVIDKFPISRPNLTFSTLTVSNMSPEDSSIYLCSVEARETGANVLTFGAGSRLTVL.

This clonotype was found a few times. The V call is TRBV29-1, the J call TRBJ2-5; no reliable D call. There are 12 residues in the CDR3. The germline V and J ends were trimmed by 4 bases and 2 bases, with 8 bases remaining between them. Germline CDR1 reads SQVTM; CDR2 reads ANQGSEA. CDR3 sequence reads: CSVGITQETQYF. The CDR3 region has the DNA TGCAGCGTTGGTATAACTCAAGAGACCCAGTACTTC.

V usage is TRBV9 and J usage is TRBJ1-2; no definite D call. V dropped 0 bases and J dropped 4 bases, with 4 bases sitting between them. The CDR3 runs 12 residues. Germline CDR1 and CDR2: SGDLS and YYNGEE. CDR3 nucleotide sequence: TGTGCCAGCAGCGTAGATTTCTATGGCTACACCTTC. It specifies CASSVDFYGYTF.

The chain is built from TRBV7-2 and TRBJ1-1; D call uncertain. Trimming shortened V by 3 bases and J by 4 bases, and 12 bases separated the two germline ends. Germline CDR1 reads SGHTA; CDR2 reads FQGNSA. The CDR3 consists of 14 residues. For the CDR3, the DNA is TGTGCCAGCAGCTTTGTGGGCACCGGCACTGAAGCTTTCTTT. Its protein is CASSFVGTGTEAFF.

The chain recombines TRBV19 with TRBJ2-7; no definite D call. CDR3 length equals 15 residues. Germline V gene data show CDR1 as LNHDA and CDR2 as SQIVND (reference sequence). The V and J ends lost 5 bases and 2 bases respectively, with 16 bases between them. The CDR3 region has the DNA TGTGCCAGTAGTGATGACATATCCAACGCCTACGAGCAGTACTTC. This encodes CASSDDISNAYEQYF.

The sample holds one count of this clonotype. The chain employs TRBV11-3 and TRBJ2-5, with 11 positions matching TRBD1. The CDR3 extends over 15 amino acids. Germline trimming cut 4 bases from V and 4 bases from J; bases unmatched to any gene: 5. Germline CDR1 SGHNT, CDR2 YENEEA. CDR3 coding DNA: TGTGCCAGCAGCTCGAGGACAGGGGGCGCAGAGACCCAGTACTTC. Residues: CASSSRTGGAETQYF. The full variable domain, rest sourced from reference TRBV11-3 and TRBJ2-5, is EAGVVQSPRYKIIEKKQPVAFWCNPISGHNTLYWYLQNLGQGPELLIRYENEEAVDDSQLPKDRFSAERLKGVDSTLKIQPAELGDSAVYLCASSSRTGGAETQYFGPGTRLLVL.

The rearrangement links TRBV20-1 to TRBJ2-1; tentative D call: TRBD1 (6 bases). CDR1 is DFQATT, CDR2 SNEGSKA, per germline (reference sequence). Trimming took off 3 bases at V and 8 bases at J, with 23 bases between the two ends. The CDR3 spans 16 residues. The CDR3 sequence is CSARVHRGTSQDEQFF. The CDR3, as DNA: TGCAGTGCTAGGGTCCATCGAGGGACATCCCAGGATGAGCAGTTCTTC.

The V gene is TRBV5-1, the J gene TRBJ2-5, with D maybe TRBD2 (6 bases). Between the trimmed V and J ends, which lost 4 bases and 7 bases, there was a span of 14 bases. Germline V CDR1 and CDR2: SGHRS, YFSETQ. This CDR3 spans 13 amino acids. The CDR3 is CASSPGTGGTQYF. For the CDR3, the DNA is TGCGCCAGCAGCCCCGGGACTGGGGGGACCCAGTACTTC.

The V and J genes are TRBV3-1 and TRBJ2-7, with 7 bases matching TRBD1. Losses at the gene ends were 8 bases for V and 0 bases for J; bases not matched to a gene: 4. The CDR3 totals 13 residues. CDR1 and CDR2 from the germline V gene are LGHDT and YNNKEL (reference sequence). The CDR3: CASGDSPSYEQYF. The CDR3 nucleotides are TGTGCCAGCGGGGACAGCCCCTCCTACGAGCAGTACTTC.

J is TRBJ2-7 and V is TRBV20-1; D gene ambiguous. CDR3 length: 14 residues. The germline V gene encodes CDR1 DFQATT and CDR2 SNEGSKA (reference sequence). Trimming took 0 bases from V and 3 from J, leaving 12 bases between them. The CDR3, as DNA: TGCAGTGCTAGAGATCCTCGAGGTAGCTACGAGCAGTACTTC. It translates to CSARDPRGSYEQYF.

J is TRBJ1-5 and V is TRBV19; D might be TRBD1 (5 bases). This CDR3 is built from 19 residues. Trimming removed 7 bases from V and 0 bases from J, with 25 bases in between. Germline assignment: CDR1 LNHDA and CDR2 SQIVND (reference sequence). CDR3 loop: CASIKKGTGFIPSNQPQHF. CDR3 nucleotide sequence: TGTGCCAGTATTAAAAAGGGGACGGGCTTCATTCCTAGCAATCAGCCCCAGCATTTT.

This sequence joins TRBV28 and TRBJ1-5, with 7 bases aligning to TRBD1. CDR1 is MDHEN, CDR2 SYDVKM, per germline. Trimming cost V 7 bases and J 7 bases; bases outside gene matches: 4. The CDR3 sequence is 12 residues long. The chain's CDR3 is CASTGQVQPQHF. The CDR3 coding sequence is TGTGCCAGCACCGGACAGGTCCAGCCCCAGCATTTT.

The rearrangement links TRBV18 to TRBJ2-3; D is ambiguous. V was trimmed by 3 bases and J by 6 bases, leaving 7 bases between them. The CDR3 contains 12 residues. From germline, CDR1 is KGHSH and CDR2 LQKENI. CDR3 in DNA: TGTGCCAGCTCACCCTCCGTGGATACGCAGTATTTT. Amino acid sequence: CASSPSVDTQYF.

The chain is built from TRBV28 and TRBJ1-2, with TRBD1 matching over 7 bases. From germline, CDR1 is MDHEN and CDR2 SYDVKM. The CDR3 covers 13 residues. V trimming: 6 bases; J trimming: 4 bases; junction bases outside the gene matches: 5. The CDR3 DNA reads TGTGCCAGCAGCGCAGGGGGTGGCTATGGCTACACCTTC. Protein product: CASSAGGGYGYTF.

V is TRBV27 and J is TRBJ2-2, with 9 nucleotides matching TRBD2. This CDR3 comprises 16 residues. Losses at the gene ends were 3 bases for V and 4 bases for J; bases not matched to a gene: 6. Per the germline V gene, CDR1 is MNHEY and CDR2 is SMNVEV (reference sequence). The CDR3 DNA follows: TGTGCCAGCAGTTTGGTGCGGGGGGGGACCACCGGGGAGCTGTTTTTT. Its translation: CASSLVRGGTTGELFF.

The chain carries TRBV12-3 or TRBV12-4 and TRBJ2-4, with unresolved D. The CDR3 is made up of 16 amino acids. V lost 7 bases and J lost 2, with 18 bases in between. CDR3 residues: CASNPVYPGTKNIQYF. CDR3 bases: TGTGCCAGCAATCCGGTCTACCCTGGGACCAAAAACATTCAGTACTTC.

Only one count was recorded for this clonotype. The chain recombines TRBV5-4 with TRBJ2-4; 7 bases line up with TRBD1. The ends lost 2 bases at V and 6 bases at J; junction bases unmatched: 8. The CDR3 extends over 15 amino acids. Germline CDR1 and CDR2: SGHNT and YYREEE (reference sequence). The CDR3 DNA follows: TGTGCCAGCAGCTTACAGGGGCCCTTGGGAAACATTCAGTACTTC. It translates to CASSLQGPLGNIQYF.

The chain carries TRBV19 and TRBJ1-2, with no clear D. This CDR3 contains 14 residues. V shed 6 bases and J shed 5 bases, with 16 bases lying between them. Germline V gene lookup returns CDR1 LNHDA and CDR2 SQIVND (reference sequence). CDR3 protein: CASSGPKESYGYTF. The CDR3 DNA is TGTGCCAGTAGCGGACCTAAAGAGTCGTATGGCTACACCTTC.

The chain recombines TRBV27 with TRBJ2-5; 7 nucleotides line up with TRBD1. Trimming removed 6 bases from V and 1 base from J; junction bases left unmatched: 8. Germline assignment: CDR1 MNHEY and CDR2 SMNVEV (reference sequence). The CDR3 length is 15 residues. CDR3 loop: CASSQDRALQETQYF. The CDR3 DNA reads TGTGCCAGCAGCCAAGACAGGGCCCTCCAAGAGACCCAGTACTTC.

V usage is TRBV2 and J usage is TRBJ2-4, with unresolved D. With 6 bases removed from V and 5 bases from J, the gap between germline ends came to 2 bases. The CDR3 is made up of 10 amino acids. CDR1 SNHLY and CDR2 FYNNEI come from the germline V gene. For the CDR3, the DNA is TGTGCCAGCAGGGAAAACATTCAGTACTTC. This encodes CASRENIQYF.

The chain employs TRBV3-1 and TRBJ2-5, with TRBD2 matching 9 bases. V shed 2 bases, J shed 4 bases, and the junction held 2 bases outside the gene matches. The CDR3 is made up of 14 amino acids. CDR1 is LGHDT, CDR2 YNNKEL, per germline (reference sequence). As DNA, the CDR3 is TGTGCCAGCAGCCAACGAGCGGGGGGAGAGACCCAGTACTTC. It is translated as CASSQRAGGETQYF.

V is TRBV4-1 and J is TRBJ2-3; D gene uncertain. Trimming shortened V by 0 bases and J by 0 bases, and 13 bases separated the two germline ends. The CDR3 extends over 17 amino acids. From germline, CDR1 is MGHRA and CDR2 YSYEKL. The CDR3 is CASSQDGVAASTDTQYF. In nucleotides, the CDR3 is TGCGCCAGCAGCCAAGATGGGGTAGCAGCTAGCACAGATACGCAGTATTTT.

The CDR3 is CASSRQTNYEQYF. The CDR3, as DNA: TGTGCCAGTAGTCGGCAAACAAACTACGAGCAGTACTTC. This chain uses TRBV19 with TRBJ2-7; unclear D gene. Germline loops: CDR1 LNHDA, CDR2 SQIVND (reference sequence). V was clipped by 5 bases and J by 3 bases, with 11 bases between them. The CDR3 totals 13 residues.

CDR3 sequence: CASRWTDQTSPLHF. The CDR3 DNA follows: TGTGCCAGCAGATGGACGGATCAAACCTCACCCCTCCACTTT. The chain links TRBV27 to TRBJ1-6; no reliable D call. The CDR3 extends over 14 amino acids. V lost 6 bases and J 10 bases, leaving 16 bases between the germline ends. Germline-derived CDR1 and CDR2 are MNHEY and SMNVEV (reference sequence).